These T cell receptor beta chains were read from a single sample in a study of PD-1 blockade in classical Hodgkin lymphoma. Clones were read by immunoSEQ multiplex PCR, and TCRdb kept only the in-frame ones, dropping some. This table has tens of thousands of clones, more than 75% appearing once. Specimen: peripheral blood mononuclear cells (PBMCs), collected at baseline. The receptors were gathered from a human donor with classical Hodgkin lymphoma. Both conserved end residues are part of each CDR3. The D gene is left open where the match is weak. The size of a clone is reported for some rows only, either as once, few or many, or as a class for expanded clones.

J: TRBJ1-1
size: NA
V: TRBV7-2
D: NA
CDR3: CASSLAREDRKAFF
DNA: TGTGCCAGCAGCTTAGCAAGAGAAGACAGGAAGGCTTTCTTT

J: TRBJ2-5
size: NA
V: TRBV7-2
D: NA
CDR3: CASSPRPKETQYF
DNA: TGTGCCAGCAGCCCAAGGCCGAAAGAGACCCAGTACTTC

J: TRBJ1-5
size: NA
V: TRBV11-2
D: NA
CDR3: CASSSDQGMGNQPQHF
DNA: TGTGCCAGCAGCTCAGATCAGGGGATGGGCAATCAGCCCCAGCATTTT

J: TRBJ1-2
size: NA
V: TRBV6-6
D: NA
CDR3: CASSYLPWAEYGYTF
DNA: TGTGCCAGCAGTTATCTCCCCTGGGCGGAATATGGCTACACCTTC

J: TRBJ1-1
size: NA
V: TRBV7-9
D: NA
CDR3: CASSLVLWPQDTEAFF
DNA: TGTGCCAGCAGCTTAGTCCTTTGGCCCCAGGACACTGAAGCTTTCTTT

J: TRBJ2-7
size: NA
V: TRBV19
D: TRBD1
CDR3: CASSIQGAYEQYF
DNA: TGTGCCAGTAGTATTCAGGGGGCCTACGAGCAGTACTTC

J: TRBJ2-1
size: NA
V: TRBV7-9
D: NA
CDR3: CASSSDGLANEQFF
DNA: TGTGCCAGCAGCTCGGACGGTCTTGCTAATGAGCAGTTCTTC

J: TRBJ2-3
size: NA
V: TRBV6-4
D: TRBD2
CDR3: CASSTSGGTDTQYF
DNA: TGTGCCAGCAGTACTAGCGGGGGCACAGATACGCAGTATTTT

J: TRBJ2-7
size: NA
V: TRBV27
D: NA
CDR3: CASRLQRTYEQYF
DNA: TGTGCCAGCAGATTACAGCGTACCTACGAGCAGTACTTC

J: TRBJ2-5
size: once
V: TRBV18
D: TRBD2
CDR3: CASSPQREGGETQYF
DNA: TGTGCCAGCTCACCACAGCGGGAGGGAGGTGAGACCCAGTACTTC

J: TRBJ2-3
size: NA
V: TRBV5-4
D: TRBD2
CDR3: CASSLDTSGGAWSDTQYF
DNA: TGTGCCAGCAGCTTGGATACTAGCGGGGGGGCGTGGTCAGATACGCAGTATTTT

J: TRBJ2-7
size: NA
V: TRBV27
D: NA
CDR3: CASSPYLGVSSYEQYF
DNA: TGTGCCAGCAGTCCTTACCTAGGGGTTTCTTCCTACGAGCAGTACTTC

J: TRBJ2-1
size: NA
V: TRBV6-1
D: TRBD1
CDR3: CASRPQTGTYNEQLF
DNA: TGTGCCAGCAGGCCACAGACAGGGACCTACAATGAGCAGCTCTTC

J: TRBJ1-1
size: NA
V: TRBV6-5
D: NA
CDR3: CASSYSWRQMNTEAFF
DNA: TGTGCCAGCAGTTACTCATGGCGGCAGATGAACACTGAAGCTTTCTTT

J: TRBJ2-7
size: NA
V: TRBV27
D: TRBD1
CDR3: CASSLYRGSHEQYF
DNA: TGTGCCAGCAGTTTATACAGGGGGTCCCACGAGCAGTACTTC

J: TRBJ2-3
size: NA
V: TRBV6-5
D: NA
CDR3: CASSYNLGTDTQYF
DNA: TGTGCCAGCAGTTACAACCTCGGGACAGATACGCAGTATTTT

J: TRBJ2-3
size: NA
V: TRBV5-1
D: NA
CDR3: CASSLTPTDTQYF
DNA: TGCGCCAGCAGCTTGACCCCGACAGATACGCAGTATTTT